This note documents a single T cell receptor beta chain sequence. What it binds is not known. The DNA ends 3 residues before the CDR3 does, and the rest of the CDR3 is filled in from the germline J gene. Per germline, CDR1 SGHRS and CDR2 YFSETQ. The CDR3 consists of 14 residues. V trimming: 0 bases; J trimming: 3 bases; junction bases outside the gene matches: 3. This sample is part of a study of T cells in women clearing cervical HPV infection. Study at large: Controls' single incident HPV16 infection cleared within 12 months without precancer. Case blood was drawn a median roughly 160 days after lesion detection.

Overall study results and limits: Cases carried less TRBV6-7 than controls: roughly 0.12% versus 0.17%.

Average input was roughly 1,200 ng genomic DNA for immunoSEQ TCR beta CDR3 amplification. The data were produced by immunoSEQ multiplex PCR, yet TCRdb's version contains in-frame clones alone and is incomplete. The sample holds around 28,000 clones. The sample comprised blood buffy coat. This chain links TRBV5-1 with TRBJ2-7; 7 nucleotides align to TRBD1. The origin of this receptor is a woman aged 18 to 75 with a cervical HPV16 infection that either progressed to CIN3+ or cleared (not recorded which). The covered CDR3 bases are TGCGCCAGCAGCTTGGACAGGGGCGGCTACGAG. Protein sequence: CASSLDRGGYE. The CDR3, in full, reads CASSLDRGGYEQYF.